This entry lists 24 T cell receptor beta chains sequenced from one sample in a study of blood T cells in healthy people across ages. The second PCR ran roughly 6 to 11 cycles with a sample-barcoded 5' primer and J-beta primers. In TCRdb, the 5' RACE reads were re-called with MiXCR into one record per CDR3 protein. The table records about 1,600,000 distinct CDR3 sequences, about 40% of them present only once. The sequencing sample was made of blood. Source of these receptors: a woman between 18 and 29 years old in good health.

This clonotype was seen more than once but under ten times. This chain joins TRBV9 and TRBJ2-3, with TRBD2 matching over 9 bases. After removal of 0 bases from V and 2 bases from J, the junction contained 7 bases not matched to a gene. Germline V CDR1 and CDR2: SGDLS, YYNGEE. CDR3 length equals 17 residues. The CDR3: CASSVGGPSGVTDTQYF. The CDR3 nucleotides are TGTGCCAGCAGCGTAGGGGGCCCTAGCGGGGTCACAGATACGCAGTATTTT.

The chain joins TRBV6-1 to TRBJ1-1; D ambiguous. V lost 2 bases to trimming and J lost 1 base, with 8 bases between them. The CDR3 totals 14 residues. The germline V gene has CDR1 MNHNS and CDR2 SASEGT. CDR3 DNA: TGTGCCAGCAGTGAATTACCGTGGAACACTGAAGCTTTCTTT. Its protein product is CASSELPWNTEAFF.

The CDR3 region has the DNA TGTGCCAGCAGTTTATCCCTACCACCCAGGGGTGAGACCCAGTACTTC. It codes for CASSLSLPPRGETQYF. The chain has TRBV28 and TRBJ2-5; maybe TRBD1 (6 bases). CDR1 and CDR2 (germline): MDHEN, SYDVKM. The CDR3 loop spans 16 amino acids. The V end lost 1 base, the J end lost 5 bases, and 17 bases lay between the germline ends.

This clonotype was seen just once. V is TRBV5-1 and J is TRBJ2-7; 9 nucleotides match TRBD2. V trimming: 1 base; J trimming: 4 bases; junction bases outside the gene matches: 6. CDR3 length: 15 residues. Germline CDR1 reads SGHRS; CDR2 reads YFSETQ. CDR3 nucleotide sequence: TGCGCCAGCAGCTTGCTTAGCGGGAGTGGATACGAGCAGTACTTC. Residues: CASSLLSGSGYEQYF.

Comment on this clonotype: A much more abundant neighbour one base away suggests this may be a read error. CDR3 residues: CASSLAGINYEQFF. For the CDR3, the DNA is TGTGCCAGCAGCTTAGCCGGCATTAACTACGAGCAGTTCTTC. The chain has TRBV7-2 and TRBJ2-1, with D hard to call. From germline, CDR1 is SGHTA and CDR2 FQGNSA. The CDR3 loop spans 14 amino acids. V lost 0 bases to trimming and J lost 10 bases, with 13 bases between them.

The V gene is TRBV28, the J gene TRBJ2-3; D is undetermined. Trimming removed 2 bases at V and 0 bases at J, with 6 bases between. Germline assignment: CDR1 MDHEN and CDR2 SYDVKM. This CDR3 spans 14 amino acids. CDR3 sequence: CASSLPASTDTQYF. The CDR3 bases are TGTGCCAGCAGTTTACCGGCGAGCACAGATACGCAGTATTTT.

The rearrangement joins TRBV5-5 to TRBJ2-5, with 10 bases lining up with TRBD1. The J call may be wrong; the DNA end is better matched by TRBJ2-7. Germline lookup yields CDR1 SGHKS and CDR2 YYEKEE (reference sequence). The CDR3 has 15 residues. Written as DNA, the CDR3 is TGTGCCAGCAGCGGGGGGGGACAGGGGTATTGCGAGCAGTACTTC. It specifies CASSGGGQGYCEQYF.

This clonotype was found a few times. The chain recombines TRBV20-1 with TRBJ2-7; 9 nucleotides agree with TRBD2. The CDR3 is 15 residues long. The germline CDR1 and CDR2 sequences are DFQATT and SNEGSKA (reference sequence). V dropped 3 bases and J dropped 2; count of bases not matched to a gene: 8. CDR3 sequence reads: CSASPPGTSTYEQYF. CDR3 coding DNA: TGCAGTGCTAGCCCCCCCGGGACTAGCACCTACGAGCAGTACTTC.

This clonotype came up a few times. The rearrangement uses TRBV11-1 and TRBJ1-2; no clear D gene. The CDR3 is made up of 16 amino acids. Trimming cost V 1 base and J 5 bases, with 17 bases left between them. Germline lookup yields CDR1 SGHAT and CDR2 FQDESV (reference sequence). This CDR3 reads CASSLEGRTAAYGYTF. CDR3 coding DNA: TGTGCCAGCAGCTTAGAGGGTCGGACGGCGGCTTATGGCTACACCTTC.

The rearrangement uses TRBV27 and TRBJ2-7; 7 bases are a match to TRBD1. V trimming: 4 bases; J trimming: 2 bases; junction bases outside the gene matches: 11. Germline V CDR1 and CDR2: MNHEY, SMNVEV (reference sequence). The CDR3 consists of 16 residues. The CDR3 region has the DNA TGTGCCAGCAGTTACTTACAGGGGCAGAATCCCTACGAGCAGTACTTC. This codes for CASSYLQGQNPYEQYF.

This chain links TRBV15 with TRBJ2-1, with TRBD2 matching 10 bases. This CDR3 has 15 residues. Per germline, CDR1 LNHNV and CDR2 YYDKDF (reference sequence). J was trimmed by 4 bases and V by 8 bases; bases with no gene match: 8. The CDR3 DNA reads as TGTGCCACCGGCGAGGGGACTAGCGAATACAATGAGCAGTTCTTC. This codes for CATGEGTSEYNEQFF.

Many counts were recorded for this clonotype. In DNA, the CDR3 is TGCGCCAGCAGCTTGTTAGGGTCGGGGGACAATGAGCAGTTCTTC. It encodes CASSLLGSGDNEQFF. The V and J genes are TRBV5-1 and TRBJ2-1; perhaps TRBD2 as D (6 bases). The CDR3 loop spans 15 amino acids. Germline V lookup: CDR1 SGHRS, CDR2 YFSETQ. Trimming left V 1 base short and J 5 bases short, with 13 bases between.

The chain recombines TRBV9 with TRBJ2-5, with D hard to call. The CDR3 runs to 12 residues. Trimming took 2 bases from V and 5 from J, leaving 7 bases between them. CDR1 is SGDLS, CDR2 YYNGEE, per germline. CDR3 bases: TGTGCCAGCAGCGTTTTGGGGGAGACCCAGTACTTC. This gives the protein CASSVLGETQYF.

The chain joins TRBV6-2 or TRBV6-3 to TRBJ1-2, with D possibly TRBD1 on 6 matching bases. The CDR3 runs 14 residues. CDR1 and CDR2 (germline): MNHEY, SVGEGT. Between the trimmed V and J ends, which lost 0 bases and 4 bases, there was a span of 9 bases. Here the CDR3 DNA reads TGTGCCAGCAGTTACTCGGCAGGGGCCTATGGCTACACCTTC. This codes for CASSYSAGAYGYTF.

The CDR3 nucleotides read TGTGCCATCAGTGAGGGAGGGACCGACATGGGGACCCAGTACTTC. The encoded protein is CAISEGGTDMGTQYF. V is TRBV10-3 and J is TRBJ2-5; D may be TRBD2 (6 bases). Trimming took off 2 bases at V and 7 bases at J, with 17 bases between the two ends. The CDR3 length is 15 residues. Germline V gene data show CDR1 as ENHRY and CDR2 as SYGVKD.

The rearrangement links TRBV6-6 to TRBJ1-3; 11 bases fit TRBD1. J gave up 2 bases and V 7 bases, and 4 bases lay outside the gene matches. This CDR3 spans 15 amino acids. Germline loops: CDR1 MNHNY, CDR2 SVGAGI (reference sequence). CDR3 protein: CASKRDRGAGNTIYF. Written as DNA, the CDR3 is TGTGCCAGCAAAAGGGACAGGGGGGCTGGAAACACCATATATTTT.

The chain employs TRBV3-1 and TRBJ2-1, with D tentatively TRBD1 or TRBD2 (6 bases each). This CDR3 is 17 amino acids long. Germline assignment: CDR1 LGHDT and CDR2 YNNKEL (reference sequence). V was clipped by 0 bases and J by 4 bases, with 16 bases between them. The CDR3 region has the DNA TGTGCCAGCAGCCAAGATCGAGAGAGGGGGAGGTACAATGAGCAGTTCTTC. Protein sequence: CASSQDRERGRYNEQFF.

This clonotype was counted only a few times. The V gene is TRBV24-1, the J gene TRBJ2-1; D is uncertain. Germline V gene sequence: CDR1 KGHDR, CDR2 SFDVKD. CDR3 length: 11 residues. Between the trimmed V and J ends, which lost 4 bases and 10 bases, there was a span of 7 bases. The CDR3 sequence: CATSDRSEQFF. The DNA of the CDR3 is TGTGCCACCAGTGACCGCAGCGAGCAGTTCTTC.

The chain carries TRBV6-1 and TRBJ2-1, with a tentative D call TRBD2 (5 bases). Germline assignment: CDR1 MNHNS and CDR2 SASEGT. There are 15 residues in the CDR3. V was trimmed by 7 bases and J by 2 bases, leaving 15 bases between them. The CDR3 loop reads CASILGGLTYNEQFF. Written as DNA, the CDR3 is TGTGCCAGCATATTAGGCGGGCTAACCTACAATGAGCAGTTCTTC.

V is TRBV28 and J is TRBJ2-3; D possibly corresponds to TRBD2 (5 bases). CDR3 length: 12 residues. CDR1 and CDR2 from the germline V gene are MDHEN and SYDVKM. V lost 7 bases and J lost 6, with 11 bases in between. CDR3 sequence reads: CASKESGDTQYF. The CDR3 DNA reads as TGTGCCAGCAAAGAAAGCGGTGATACGCAGTATTTT.

The sample holds a few counts of this clonotype. The gene calls are TRBV6-2 or TRBV6-3 and TRBJ2-7, with D tentatively TRBD2 (5 bases). This CDR3 comprises 12 residues. Germline V lookup: CDR1 MNHEY, CDR2 SVGEGT. Trimming left V 7 bases short and J 2 bases short, with 9 bases between. The DNA for the CDR3 is TGTGCCAGCACGGGGAGCCCCTACGAGCAGTACTTC. Translated: CASTGSPYEQYF.

The chain is built from TRBV27 and TRBJ1-1; TRBD1 might be the D (5 bases). The V gene lost 0 bases and the J gene lost 6 bases, with 14 bases spanning the gap. Germline V CDR1 and CDR2: MNHEY, SMNVEV (reference sequence). The CDR3 covers 15 residues. CDR3 sequence reads: CASSLSDGALPEAFF. The DNA of the CDR3 is TGTGCCAGCAGTTTATCCGACGGGGCTCTCCCTGAAGCTTTCTTT.

The chain carries TRBV7-8 and TRBJ1-1; D gene uncertain. Germline V gene data show CDR1 as SGHVS and CDR2 as FQNEAQ. V was cut by 2 bases and J by 1 base, with 20 bases left in between. The CDR3 sequence is 18 residues long. The DNA for the CDR3 is TGTGCCAGCAGCTTATTGGGTTATGTCGGCAGCTCGAACACTGAAGCTTTCTTT. Translating gives CASSLLGYVGSSNTEAFF.

Remarks on this clonotype: It may be a read error: a sequence one base away is much more abundant. This CDR3 is CASSSSGGRAFETQYF. In nucleotides, the CDR3 is TGTGCCAGCAGCTCAAGCGGGGGAAGAGCGTTTGAGACCCAGTACTTC. The chain recombines TRBV4-2 with TRBJ2-5, with 8 bases fitting TRBD2. The V and J ends lost 5 bases and 5 bases, in that order; junction bases with no gene match: 13. Germline assignment: CDR1 LGHNA and CDR2 YNFKEQ. This CDR3 spans 16 amino acids.